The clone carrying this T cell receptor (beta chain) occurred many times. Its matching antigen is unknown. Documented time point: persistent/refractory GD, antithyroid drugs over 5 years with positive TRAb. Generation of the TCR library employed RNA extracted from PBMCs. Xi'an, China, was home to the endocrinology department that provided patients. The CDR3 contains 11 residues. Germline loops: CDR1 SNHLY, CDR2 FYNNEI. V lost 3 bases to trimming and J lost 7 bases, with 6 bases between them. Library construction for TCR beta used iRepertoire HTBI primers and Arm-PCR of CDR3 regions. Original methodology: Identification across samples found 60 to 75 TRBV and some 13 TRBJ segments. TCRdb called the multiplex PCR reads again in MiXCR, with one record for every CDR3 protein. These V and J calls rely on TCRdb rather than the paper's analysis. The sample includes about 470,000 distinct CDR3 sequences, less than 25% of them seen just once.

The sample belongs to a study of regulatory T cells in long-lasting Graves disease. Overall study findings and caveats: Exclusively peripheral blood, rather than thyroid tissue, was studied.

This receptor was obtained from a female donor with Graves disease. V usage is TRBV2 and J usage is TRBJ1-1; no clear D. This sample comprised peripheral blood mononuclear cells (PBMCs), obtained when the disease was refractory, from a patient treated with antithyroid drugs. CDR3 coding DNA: TGTGCCAGCAGTGAGACCAGTGAAGCTTTCTTT. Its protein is CASSETSEAFF.